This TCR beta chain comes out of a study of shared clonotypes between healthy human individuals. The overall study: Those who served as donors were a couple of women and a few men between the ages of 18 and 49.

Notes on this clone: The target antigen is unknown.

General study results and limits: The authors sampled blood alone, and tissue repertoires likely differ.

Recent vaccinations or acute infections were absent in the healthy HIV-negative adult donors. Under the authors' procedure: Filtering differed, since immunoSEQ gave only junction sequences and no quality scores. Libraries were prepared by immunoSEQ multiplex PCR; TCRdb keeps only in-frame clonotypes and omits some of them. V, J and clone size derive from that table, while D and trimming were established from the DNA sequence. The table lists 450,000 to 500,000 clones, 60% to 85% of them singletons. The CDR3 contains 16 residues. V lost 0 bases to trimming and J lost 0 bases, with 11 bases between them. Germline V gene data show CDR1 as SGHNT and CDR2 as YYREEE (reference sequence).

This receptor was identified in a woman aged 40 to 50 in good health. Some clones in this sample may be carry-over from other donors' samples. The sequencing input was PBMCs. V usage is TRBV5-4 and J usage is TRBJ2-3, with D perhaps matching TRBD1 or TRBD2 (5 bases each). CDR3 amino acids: CASSLGGPTSTDTQYF. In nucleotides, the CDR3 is TGTGCCAGCAGCTTGGGGGGACCCACTAGCACAGATACGCAGTATTTT.